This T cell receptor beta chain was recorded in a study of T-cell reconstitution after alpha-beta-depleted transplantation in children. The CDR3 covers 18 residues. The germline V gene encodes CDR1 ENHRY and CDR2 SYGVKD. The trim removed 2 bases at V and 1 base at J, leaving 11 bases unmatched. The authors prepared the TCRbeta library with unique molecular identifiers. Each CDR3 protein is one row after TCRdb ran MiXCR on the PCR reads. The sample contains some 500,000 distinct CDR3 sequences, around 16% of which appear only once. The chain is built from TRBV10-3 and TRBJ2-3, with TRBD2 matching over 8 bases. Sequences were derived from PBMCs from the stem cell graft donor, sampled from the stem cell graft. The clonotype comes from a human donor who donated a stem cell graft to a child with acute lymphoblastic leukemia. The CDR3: CAISEDVGTRGGTDTQYF. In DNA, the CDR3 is TGTGCCATCAGTGAGGACGTGGGGACTAGGGGGGGCACAGATACGCAGTATTTT.